This paragraph reports one TCR beta chain. The antigen remains undetermined. The time point is: newly diagnosed GD, antithyroid drugs for less than 3 months. Construction of the TCR library relied on RNA isolated from PBMCs. It was by American Thyroid Association guidelines that Graves' disease was diagnosed. The data were taken from a study of regulatory T cells in long-lasting Graves disease. Study-wide findings and caveats: The researchers studied only peripheral blood, not thyroid tissue.

The V and J ends lost 5 bases and 4 bases respectively, with 20 bases between them. The CDR3 runs 16 residues. Germline values: CDR1 SGHTA, CDR2 FQGNSA. iRepertoire HTBI primers and Arm-PCR of CDR3 regions built TCR beta libraries. TCRdb reanalysed the multiplex PCR reads using MiXCR and keeps one entry per CDR3 protein. The sample consists of more than 300,000 distinct CDR3 sequences, about 11% of them appearing once. The sample also formed part of further work on T cells in Graves' hyperthyroidism and ophthalmopathy. From that report: In the blood, most expanded thyroid clonotypes above 0.001 appeared as well.

This receptor was obtained from a young woman with Graves disease. The V and J genes are TRBV7-2 and TRBJ1-2, with D maybe TRBD1 (6 bases). The sample here was peripheral blood mononuclear cells (PBMCs), taken at new diagnosis, from a patient treated with antithyroid drugs. CDR3 DNA sequence: TGTGCCAGCAGCGGTTGGGGGGCGATAAGTGGCTATGGCTACACCTTC. Its translation is CASSGWGAISGYGYTF.